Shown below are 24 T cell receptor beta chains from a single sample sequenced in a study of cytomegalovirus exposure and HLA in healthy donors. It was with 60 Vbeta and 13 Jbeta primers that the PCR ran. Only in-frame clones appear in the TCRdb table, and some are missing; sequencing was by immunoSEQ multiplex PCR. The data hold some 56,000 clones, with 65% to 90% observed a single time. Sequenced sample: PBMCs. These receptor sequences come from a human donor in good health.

DNA for the CDR3: TGTGCCAGCAGACCGGGGACCGGGAGGGGCTACACCTTC. It translates to CASRPGTGRGYTF. V and J are TRBV6-5 and TRBJ1-2; the D gene is possibly TRBD1 (5 bases). CDR1 is MNHEY, CDR2 SVGAGI, per germline. CDR3 size: 13 residues. The V end was cut by 6 bases, the J end by 8 bases, with 16 bases between.

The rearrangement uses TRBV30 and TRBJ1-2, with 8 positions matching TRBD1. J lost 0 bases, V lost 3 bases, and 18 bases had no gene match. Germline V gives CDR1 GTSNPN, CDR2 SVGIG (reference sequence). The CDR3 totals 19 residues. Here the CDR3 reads CAWRSQGAFVTQANYGYTF. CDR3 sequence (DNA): TGTGCCTGGAGGTCGCAGGGGGCGTTTGTCACCCAAGCTAACTATGGCTACACCTTC.

The CDR3 protein is CASSLGTSGVDEQFF. The CDR3 DNA sequence: TGTGCCAGCAGTCTGGGGACTAGCGGGGTCGATGAGCAGTTCTTC. This chain uses TRBV7-9 with TRBJ2-1; 13 positions match TRBD2. CDR1 is SEHNR, CDR2 FQNEAQ, per germline (reference sequence). This CDR3 has 15 amino acids. J lost 8 bases, V lost 6 bases, and 7 bases had no gene match.

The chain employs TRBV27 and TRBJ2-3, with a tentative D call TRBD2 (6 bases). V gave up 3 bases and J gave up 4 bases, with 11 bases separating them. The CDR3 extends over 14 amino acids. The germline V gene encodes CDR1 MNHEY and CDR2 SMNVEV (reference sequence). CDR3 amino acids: CASSLRDSADTQYF. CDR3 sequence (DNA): TGTGCCAGCAGTTTGCGGGATTCGGCAGATACGCAGTATTTT.

CDR3 in amino acids: CASSYRLGSSYEQYF. CDR3 in DNA: TGTGCCAGCAGTTACAGGCTTGGGAGCTCCTACGAGCAGTACTTC. This chain uses TRBV6-6 with TRBJ2-7, with TRBD2 as a possible D gene (5 bases). Deletions cut 2 bases from V and 0 bases from J, with 11 bases between. Per germline, CDR1 MNHNY and CDR2 SVGAGI (reference sequence). The CDR3 runs 15 residues.

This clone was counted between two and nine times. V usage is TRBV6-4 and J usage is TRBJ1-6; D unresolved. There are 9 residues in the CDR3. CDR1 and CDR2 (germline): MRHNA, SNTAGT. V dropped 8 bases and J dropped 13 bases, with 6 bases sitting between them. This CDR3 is CASPGPLHF. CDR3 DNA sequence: TGTGCCAGCCCCGGTCCCCTCCACTTT.

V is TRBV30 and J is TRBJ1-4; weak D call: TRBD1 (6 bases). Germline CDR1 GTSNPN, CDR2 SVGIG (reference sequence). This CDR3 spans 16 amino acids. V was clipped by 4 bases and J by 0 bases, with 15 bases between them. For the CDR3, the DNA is TGTGCCTGGACCCAGACAGGCTTAGCAACTAATGAAAAACTGTTTTTT. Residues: CAWTQTGLATNEKLFF.

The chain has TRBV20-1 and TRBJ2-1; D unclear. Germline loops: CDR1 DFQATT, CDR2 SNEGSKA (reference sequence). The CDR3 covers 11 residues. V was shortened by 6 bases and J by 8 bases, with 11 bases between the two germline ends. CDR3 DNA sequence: TGCAGTGCCTTAGACAAATATGAGCAGTTCTTC. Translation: CSALDKYEQFF.

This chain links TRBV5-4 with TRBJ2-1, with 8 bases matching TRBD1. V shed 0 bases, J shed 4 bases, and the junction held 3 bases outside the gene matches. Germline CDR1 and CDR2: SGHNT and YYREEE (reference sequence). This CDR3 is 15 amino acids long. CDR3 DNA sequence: TGTGCCAGCAGCTTGGGCACAGGGGGATACAATGAGCAGTTCTTC. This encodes CASSLGTGGYNEQFF.

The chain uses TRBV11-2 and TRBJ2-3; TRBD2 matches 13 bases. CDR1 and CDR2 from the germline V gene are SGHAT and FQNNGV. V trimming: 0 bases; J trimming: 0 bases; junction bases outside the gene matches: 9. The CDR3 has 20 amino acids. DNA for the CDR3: TGTGCCAGCAGCTTAGATCAGCCACTAGCGGGGGGGGCTAGCACAGATACGCAGTATTTT. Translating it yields CASSLDQPLAGGASTDTQYF.

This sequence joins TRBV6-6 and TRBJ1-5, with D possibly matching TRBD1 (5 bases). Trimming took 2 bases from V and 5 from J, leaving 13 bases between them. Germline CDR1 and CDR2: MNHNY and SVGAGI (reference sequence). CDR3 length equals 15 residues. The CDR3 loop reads CASSYGRGGDQPQHF. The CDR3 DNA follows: TGTGCCAGCAGTTACGGGCGGGGGGGGGATCAGCCCCAGCATTTT.

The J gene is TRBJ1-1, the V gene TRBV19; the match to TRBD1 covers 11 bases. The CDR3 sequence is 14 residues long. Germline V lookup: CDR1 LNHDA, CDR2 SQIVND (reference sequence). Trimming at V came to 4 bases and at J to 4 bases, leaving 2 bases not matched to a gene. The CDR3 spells CASSRTGGITEAFF. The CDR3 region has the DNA TGTGCCAGTAGTAGGACAGGGGGCATCACTGAAGCTTTCTTT. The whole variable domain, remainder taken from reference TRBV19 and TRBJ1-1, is DGGITQSPKYLFRKEGQNVTLSCEQNLNHDAMYWYRQDPGQGLRLIYYSQIVNDFQKGDIAEGYSVSREKKESFPLTVTSAQKNPTAFYLCASSRTGGITEAFFGQGTRLTVV.

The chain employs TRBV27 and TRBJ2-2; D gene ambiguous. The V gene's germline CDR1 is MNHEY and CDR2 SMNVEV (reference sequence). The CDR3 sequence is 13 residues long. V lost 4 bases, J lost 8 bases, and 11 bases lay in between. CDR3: CASSYVFGGELFF. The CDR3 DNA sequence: TGTGCCAGCAGTTATGTTTTCGGGGGGGAGCTGTTTTTT.

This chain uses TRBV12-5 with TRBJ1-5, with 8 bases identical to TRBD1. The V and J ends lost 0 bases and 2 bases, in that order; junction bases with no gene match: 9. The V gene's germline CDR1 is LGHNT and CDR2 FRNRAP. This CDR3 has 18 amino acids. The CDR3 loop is CASGLVLQGAFGNQPQHF. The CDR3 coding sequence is TGTGCTAGTGGTTTGGTACTCCAGGGGGCTTTTGGCAATCAGCCCCAGCATTTT.

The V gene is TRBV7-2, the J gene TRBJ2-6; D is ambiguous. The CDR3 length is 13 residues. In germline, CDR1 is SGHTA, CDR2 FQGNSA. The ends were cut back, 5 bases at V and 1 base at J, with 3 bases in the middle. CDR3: CASSPSGANVLTF. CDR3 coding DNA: TGTGCCAGCAGCCCGTCTGGGGCCAACGTCCTGACTTTC.

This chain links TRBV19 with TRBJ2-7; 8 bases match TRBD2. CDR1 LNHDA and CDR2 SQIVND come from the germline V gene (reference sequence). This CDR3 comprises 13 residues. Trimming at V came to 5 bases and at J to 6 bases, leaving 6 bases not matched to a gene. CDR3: CASSPGGLPEQYF. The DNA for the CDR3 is TGTGCCAGTAGTCCGGGAGGGTTGCCCGAGCAGTACTTC.

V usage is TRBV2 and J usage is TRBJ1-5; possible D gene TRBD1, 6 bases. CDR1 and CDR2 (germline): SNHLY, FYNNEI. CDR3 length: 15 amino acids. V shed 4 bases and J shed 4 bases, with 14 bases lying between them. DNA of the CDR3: TGTGCCAGCAGTGTCAGACAGGCTAAGAATCAGCCCCAGCATTTT. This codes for CASSVRQAKNQPQHF.

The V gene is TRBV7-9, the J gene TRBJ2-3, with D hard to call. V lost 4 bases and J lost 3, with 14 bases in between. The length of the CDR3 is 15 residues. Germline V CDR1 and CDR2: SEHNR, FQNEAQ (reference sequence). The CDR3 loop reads CASSSIFGGTDTQYF. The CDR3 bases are TGTGCCAGCAGCTCCATTTTCGGCGGAACAGATACGCAGTATTTT.

The CDR3 nucleotides read TGTGCCAGCAGCCCTCAGGGGGCTCAGCCCCAGCATTTT. It is translated as CASSPQGAQPQHF. J is TRBJ1-5 and V is TRBV6-1; 8 nucleotides align to TRBD1. This CDR3 has 13 amino acids. V was clipped by 6 bases and J by 6 bases; unmatched bases: 4. Germline V gives CDR1 MNHNS, CDR2 SASEGT.

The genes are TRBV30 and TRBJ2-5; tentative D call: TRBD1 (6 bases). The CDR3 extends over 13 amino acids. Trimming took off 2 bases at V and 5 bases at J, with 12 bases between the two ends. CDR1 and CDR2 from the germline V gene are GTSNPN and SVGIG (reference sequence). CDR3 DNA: TGTGCCTGGAGTACAGGGCCTCGGGAGACCCAGTACTTC. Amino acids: CAWSTGPRETQYF.

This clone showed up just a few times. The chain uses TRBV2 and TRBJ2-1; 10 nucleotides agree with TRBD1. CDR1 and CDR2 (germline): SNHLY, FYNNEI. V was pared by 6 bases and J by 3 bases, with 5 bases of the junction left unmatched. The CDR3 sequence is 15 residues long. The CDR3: CASSGRDRGYNEQFF. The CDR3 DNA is TGTGCCAGCAGCGGAAGGGACAGGGGCTACAATGAGCAGTTCTTC. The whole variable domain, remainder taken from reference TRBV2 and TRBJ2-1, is EPEVTQTPSHQVTQMGQEVILRCVPISNHLYFYWYRQILGQKVEFLVSFYNNEISEKSEIFDDQFSVERPDGSNFTLKIRSTKLEDSAMYFCASSGRDRGYNEQFFGPGTRLTVL.

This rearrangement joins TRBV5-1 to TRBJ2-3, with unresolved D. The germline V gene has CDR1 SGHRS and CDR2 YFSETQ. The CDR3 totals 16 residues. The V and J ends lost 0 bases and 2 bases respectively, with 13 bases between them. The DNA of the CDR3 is TGCGCCAGCAGCTTGGCAACCCAGGTTTACACAGATACGCAGTATTTT. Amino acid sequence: CASSLATQVYTDTQYF.

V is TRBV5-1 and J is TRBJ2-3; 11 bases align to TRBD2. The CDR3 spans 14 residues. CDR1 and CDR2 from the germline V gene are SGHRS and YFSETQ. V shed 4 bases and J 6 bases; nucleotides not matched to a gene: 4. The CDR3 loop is CASSKGTSGDTQYF. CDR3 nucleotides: TGCGCCAGCAGCAAGGGGACTAGCGGTGATACGCAGTATTTT.

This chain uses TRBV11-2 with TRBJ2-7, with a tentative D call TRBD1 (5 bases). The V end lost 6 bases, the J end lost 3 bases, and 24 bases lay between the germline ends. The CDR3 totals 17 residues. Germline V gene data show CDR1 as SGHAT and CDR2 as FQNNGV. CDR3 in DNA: TGTGCCAGCAGGGATCCCACCAGGGAATTCCCCCTCTACGAGCAGTACTTC. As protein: CASRDPTREFPLYEQYF. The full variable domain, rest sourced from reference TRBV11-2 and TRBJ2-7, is EAGVAQSPRYKIIEKRQSVAFWCNPISGHATLYWYQQILGQGPKLLIQFQNNGVVDDSQLPKDRFSAERLKGVDSTLKIQPAKLEDSAVYLCASRDPTREFPLYEQYFGPGTRLTVT.